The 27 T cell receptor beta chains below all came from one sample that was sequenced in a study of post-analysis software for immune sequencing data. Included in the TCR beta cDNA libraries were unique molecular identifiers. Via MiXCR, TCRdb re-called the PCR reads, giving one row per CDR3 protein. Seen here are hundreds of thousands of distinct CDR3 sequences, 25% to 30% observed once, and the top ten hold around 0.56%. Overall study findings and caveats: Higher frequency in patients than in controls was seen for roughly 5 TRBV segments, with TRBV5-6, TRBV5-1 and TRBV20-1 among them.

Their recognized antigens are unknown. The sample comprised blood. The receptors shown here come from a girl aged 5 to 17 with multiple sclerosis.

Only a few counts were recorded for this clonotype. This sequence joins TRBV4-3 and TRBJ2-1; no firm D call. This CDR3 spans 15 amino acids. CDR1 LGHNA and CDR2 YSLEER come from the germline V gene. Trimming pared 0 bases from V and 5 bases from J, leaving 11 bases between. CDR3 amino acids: CASSQDSASNNEQFF. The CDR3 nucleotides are TGCGCCAGCAGCCAAGATTCGGCCAGCAACAATGAGCAGTTCTTC.

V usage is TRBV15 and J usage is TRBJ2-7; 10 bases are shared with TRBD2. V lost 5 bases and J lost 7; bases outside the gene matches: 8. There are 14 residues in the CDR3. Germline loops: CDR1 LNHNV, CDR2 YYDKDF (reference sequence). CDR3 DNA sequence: TGTGCCACCAGCCTCGGACTAGCGGAGAATGAGCAGTACTTC. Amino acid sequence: CATSLGLAENEQYF.

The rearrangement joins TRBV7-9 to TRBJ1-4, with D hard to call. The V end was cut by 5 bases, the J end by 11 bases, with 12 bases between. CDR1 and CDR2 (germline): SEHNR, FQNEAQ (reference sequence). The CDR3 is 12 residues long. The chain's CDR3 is CASSREAFKLFF. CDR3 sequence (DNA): TGTGCCAGCAGCCGCGAGGCTTTTAAACTGTTTTTT.

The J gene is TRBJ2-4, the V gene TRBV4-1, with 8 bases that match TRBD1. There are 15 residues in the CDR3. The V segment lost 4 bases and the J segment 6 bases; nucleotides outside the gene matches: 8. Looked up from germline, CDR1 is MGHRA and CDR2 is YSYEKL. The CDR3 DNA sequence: TGCGCCAGCAGCCGCAGTAACGACAGGGGAAACATTCAGTACTTC. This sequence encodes CASSRSNDRGNIQYF.

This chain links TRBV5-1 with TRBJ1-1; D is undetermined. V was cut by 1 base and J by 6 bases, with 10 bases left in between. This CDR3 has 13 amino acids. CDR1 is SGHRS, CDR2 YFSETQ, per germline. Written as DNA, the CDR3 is TGCGCCAGCAGCTTGCCGTCGGAGGCTGAAGCTTTCTTT. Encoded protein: CASSLPSEAEAFF.

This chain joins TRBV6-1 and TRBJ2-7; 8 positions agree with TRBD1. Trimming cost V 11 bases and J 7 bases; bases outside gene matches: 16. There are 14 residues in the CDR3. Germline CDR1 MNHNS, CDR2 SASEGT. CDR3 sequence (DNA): TGTGCCGTCCCAACCGGGACAGGACACAGGGAGCAGTACTTC. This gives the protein CAVPTGTGHREQYF.

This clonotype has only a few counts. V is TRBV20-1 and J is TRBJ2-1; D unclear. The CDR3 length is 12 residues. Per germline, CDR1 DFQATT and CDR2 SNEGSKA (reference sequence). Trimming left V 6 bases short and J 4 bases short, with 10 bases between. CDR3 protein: CSAGYSYNEQFF. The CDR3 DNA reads TGCAGTGCAGGCTACTCATACAATGAGCAGTTCTTC.

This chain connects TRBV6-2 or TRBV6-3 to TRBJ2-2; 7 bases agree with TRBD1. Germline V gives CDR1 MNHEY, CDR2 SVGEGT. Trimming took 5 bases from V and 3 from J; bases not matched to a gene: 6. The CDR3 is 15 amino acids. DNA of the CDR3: TGTGCCAGCAGTGACCGGGACAGCTACACCGGGGAGCTGTTTTTT. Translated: CASSDRDSYTGELFF.

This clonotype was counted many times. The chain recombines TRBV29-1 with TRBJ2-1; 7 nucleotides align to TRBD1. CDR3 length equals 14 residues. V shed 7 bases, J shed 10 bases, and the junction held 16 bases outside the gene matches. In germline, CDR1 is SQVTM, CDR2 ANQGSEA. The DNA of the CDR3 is TGCAGCGCCCTAGAGGGGGCCGGAGTTGGAGAGCAGTTCTTC. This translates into CSALEGAGVGEQFF.

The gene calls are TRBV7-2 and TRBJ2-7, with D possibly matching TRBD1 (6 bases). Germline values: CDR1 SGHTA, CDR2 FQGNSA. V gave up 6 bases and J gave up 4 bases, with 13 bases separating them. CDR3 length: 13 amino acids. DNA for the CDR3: TGTGCCAGCAGATCGGACAGACGATACGAGCAGTACTTC. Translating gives CASRSDRRYEQYF.

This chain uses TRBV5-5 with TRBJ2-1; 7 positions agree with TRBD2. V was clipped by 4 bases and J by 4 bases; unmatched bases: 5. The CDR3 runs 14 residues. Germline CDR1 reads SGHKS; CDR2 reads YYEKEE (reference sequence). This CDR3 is CASSKEAGYNEQFF. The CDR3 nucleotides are TGTGCCAGCAGCAAGGAAGCGGGGTACAATGAGCAGTTCTTC.

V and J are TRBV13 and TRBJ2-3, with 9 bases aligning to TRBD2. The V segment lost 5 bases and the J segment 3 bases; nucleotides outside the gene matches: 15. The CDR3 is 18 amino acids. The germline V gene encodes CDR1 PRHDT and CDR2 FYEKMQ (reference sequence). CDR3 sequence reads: CASSPRPGGGAWTDTQYF. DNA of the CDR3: TGTGCCAGCAGCCCCCGCCCGGGCGGGGGGGCTTGGACAGATACGCAGTATTTT.

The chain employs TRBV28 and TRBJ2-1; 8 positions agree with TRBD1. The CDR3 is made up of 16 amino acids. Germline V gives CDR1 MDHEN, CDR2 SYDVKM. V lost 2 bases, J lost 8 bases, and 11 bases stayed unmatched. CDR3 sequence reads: CASSLARTGRSDEQFF. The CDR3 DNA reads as TGTGCCAGCAGTTTAGCCCGGACAGGGAGGTCGGATGAGCAGTTCTTC.

The CDR3 region is CASSPPRTPNTEAFF. The CDR3 DNA reads TGTGCCAGCTCACCACCCAGGACACCGAACACTGAAGCTTTCTTT. This sequence joins TRBV18 and TRBJ1-1, with a weak D call TRBD1 (5 bases). The CDR3 contains 15 residues. Germline assignment: CDR1 KGHSH and CDR2 LQKENI. V shed 0 bases and J shed 1 base, with 9 bases lying between them.

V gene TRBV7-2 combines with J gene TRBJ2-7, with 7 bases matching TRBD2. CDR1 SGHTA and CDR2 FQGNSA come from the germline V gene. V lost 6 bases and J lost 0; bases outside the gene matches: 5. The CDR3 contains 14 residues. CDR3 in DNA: TGTGCCAGCAGTAAGCGGGGCGGCTCCTACGAGCAGTACTTC. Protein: CASSKRGGSYEQYF.

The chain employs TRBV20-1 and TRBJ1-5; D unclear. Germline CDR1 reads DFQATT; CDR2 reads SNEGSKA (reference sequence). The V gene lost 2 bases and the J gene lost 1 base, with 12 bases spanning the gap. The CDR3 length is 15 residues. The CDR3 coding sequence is TGCAGTGCTAGACTGGTACTCTTGAGCAATCAGCCCCAGCATTTT. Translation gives CSARLVLLSNQPQHF.

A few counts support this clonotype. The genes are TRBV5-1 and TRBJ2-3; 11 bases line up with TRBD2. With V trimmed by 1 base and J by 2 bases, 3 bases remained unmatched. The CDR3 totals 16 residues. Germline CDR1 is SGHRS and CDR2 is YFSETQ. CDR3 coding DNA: TGCGCCAGCAGCTTGACGACTAGCGGGGACACAGATACGCAGTATTTT. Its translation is CASSLTTSGDTDTQYF.

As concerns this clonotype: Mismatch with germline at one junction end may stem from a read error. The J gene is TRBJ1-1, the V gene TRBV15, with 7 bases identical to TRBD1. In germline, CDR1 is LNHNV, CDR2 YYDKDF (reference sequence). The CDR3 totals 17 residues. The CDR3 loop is CAISRARGQSMNTEAFF. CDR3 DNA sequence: TGTGCCATCAGCAGAGCCCGGGGACAGAGTATGAACACTGAAGCTTTCTTT.

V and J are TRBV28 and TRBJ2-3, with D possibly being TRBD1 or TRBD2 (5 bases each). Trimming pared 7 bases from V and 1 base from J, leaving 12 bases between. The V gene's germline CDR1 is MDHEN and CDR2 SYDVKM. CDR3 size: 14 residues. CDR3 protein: CASTLVGGTDTQYF. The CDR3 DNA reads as TGTGCCAGCACTCTTGTGGGGGGCACAGATACGCAGTATTTT.

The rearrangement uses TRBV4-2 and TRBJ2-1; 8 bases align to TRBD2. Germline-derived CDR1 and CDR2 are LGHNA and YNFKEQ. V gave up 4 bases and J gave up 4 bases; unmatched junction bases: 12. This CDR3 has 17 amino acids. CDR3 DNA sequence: TGTGCCAGCAGCCCCCGTGGGCGGACTAGCCTGTACAATGAGCAGTTCTTC. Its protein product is CASSPRGRTSLYNEQFF.

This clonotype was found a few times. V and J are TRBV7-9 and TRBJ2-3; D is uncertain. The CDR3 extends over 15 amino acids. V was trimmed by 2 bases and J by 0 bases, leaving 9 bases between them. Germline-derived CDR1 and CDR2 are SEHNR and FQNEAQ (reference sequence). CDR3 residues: CASSLPPRSTDTQYF. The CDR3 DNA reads TGTGCCAGCAGCTTACCCCCTAGGAGCACAGATACGCAGTATTTT.

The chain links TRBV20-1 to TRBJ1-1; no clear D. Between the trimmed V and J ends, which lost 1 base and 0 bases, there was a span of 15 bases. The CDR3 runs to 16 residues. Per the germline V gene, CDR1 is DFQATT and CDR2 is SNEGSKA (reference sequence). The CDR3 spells CSARGAPRTMNTEAFF. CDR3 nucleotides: TGCAGTGCTAGAGGGGCCCCGCGCACGATGAACACTGAAGCTTTCTTT.

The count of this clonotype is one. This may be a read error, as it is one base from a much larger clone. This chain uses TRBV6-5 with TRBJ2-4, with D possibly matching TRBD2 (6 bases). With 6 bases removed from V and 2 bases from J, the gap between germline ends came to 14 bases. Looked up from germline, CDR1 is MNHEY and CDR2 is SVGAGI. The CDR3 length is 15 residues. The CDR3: CASRLGRGTKNIQYF. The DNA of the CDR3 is TGTGCCAGCAGGTTGGGGCGGGGAACCAAAAACATTCAGTACTTC.

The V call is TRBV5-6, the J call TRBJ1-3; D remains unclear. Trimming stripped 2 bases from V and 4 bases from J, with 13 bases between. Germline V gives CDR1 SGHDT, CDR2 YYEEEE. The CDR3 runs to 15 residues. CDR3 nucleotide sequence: TGTGCCAGCAGCTTCCGCCGCCTCGGCGGAAACACCATATATTTT. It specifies CASSFRRLGGNTIYF.

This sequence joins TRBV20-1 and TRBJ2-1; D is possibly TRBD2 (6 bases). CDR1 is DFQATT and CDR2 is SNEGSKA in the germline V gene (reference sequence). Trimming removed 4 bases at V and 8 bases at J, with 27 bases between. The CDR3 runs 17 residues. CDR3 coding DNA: TGCAGTGCTAAGTCATTGGCTGCGGGTACTAGCTGGGATGAGCAGTTCTTC. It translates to CSAKSLAAGTSWDEQFF.

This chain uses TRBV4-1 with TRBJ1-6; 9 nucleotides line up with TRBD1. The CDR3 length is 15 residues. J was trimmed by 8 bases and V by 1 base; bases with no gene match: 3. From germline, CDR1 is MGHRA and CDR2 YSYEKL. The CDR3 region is CASSQADRGDSPLHF. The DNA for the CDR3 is TGCGCCAGCAGCCAAGCGGACAGGGGTGATTCACCCCTCCACTTT.

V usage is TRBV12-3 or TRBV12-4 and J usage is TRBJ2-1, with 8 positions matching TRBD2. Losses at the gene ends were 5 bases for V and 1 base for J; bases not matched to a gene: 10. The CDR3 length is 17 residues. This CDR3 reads CASSRRAGGGSYNEQFF. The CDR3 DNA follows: TGTGCCAGCAGTCGCAGAGCGGGCGGGGGGTCCTACAATGAGCAGTTCTTC.